The 11 T cell receptor beta chains in this list originate from one sample, sequenced in a study of T-cell memory formation after mild COVID-19. Via MiXCR, TCRdb re-called the 5' RACE reads, giving one row per CDR3 protein. Of roughly 40,000 distinct CDR3 sequences listed, about 6.8% are singletons. The sequenced sample consisted of PBMCs or a T cell subset sorted from them (not recorded which). The receptors shown here come from an adult who had mild COVID-19 (a few samples of this study predate the infection). Cell type and time point are not known.

This clonotype was seen repeatedly, ten times or more. The chain uses TRBV29-1 and TRBJ2-7; possibly TRBD1 for D (6 bases). The CDR3 covers 10 residues. V dropped 4 bases and J dropped 10 bases, with 11 bases sitting between them. Per germline, CDR1 SQVTM and CDR2 ANQGSEA. The CDR3 sequence: CSVGTDIQYF. DNA of the CDR3: TGCAGCGTTGGGACAGATATACAGTACTTC.

This chain joins TRBV7-6 and TRBJ1-3; D is unresolved. This CDR3 has 15 amino acids. Germline loops: CDR1 SGHVS, CDR2 FNYEAQ. Deletions cut 5 bases from V and 0 bases from J, with 11 bases between. The CDR3 DNA reads as TGTGCCAGCAGCCCGACGCCCAGCTCTGGAAACACCATATATTTT. This translates into CASSPTPSSGNTIYF.

This clonotype was observed at least ten times. This chain links TRBV20-1 with TRBJ2-1; 7 positions agree with TRBD2. Looked up from germline, CDR1 is DFQATT and CDR2 is SNEGSKA (reference sequence). The CDR3 has 12 residues. V lost 8 bases to trimming and J lost 6 bases; unmatched junction nucleotides: 7. The CDR3: CSCGSDGNEQFF. DNA of the CDR3: TGCAGTTGCGGGAGCGACGGCAATGAGCAGTTCTTC.

In its sample, this clonotype was seen a few times. The chain couples TRBV20-1 to TRBJ2-3, with TRBD2 identical over 8 bases. The CDR3 runs to 15 residues. In germline, CDR1 is DFQATT, CDR2 SNEGSKA (reference sequence). With V trimmed by 1 base and J by 4 bases, 7 bases remained unmatched. The CDR3 is CSARVSGGGPDTQYF. The CDR3, as DNA: TGCAGTGCTAGAGTATCCGGGGGGGGGCCAGATACGCAGTATTTT.

V is TRBV2 and J is TRBJ1-1; 7 bases align to TRBD1. This CDR3 comprises 12 residues. Germline lookup yields CDR1 SNHLY and CDR2 FYNNEI. With V trimmed by 10 bases and J by 1 base, 3 bases remained unmatched. CDR3 DNA: TGTGCCAACGACAGGGAGAACACTGAAGCTTTCTTT. Protein sequence: CANDRENTEAFF.

The chain couples TRBV20-1 to TRBJ2-1; TRBD1 agrees at 7 bases. J gave up 2 bases and V 3 bases, and 7 bases lay outside the gene matches. Germline loops: CDR1 DFQATT, CDR2 SNEGSKA (reference sequence). CDR3 length: 15 amino acids. The CDR3 sequence: CSARKTGIPYNEQFF. The CDR3 region has the DNA TGCAGTGCTAGGAAGACAGGGATTCCCTACAATGAGCAGTTCTTC.

This clonotype showed up many times. V gene TRBV7-2 combines with J gene TRBJ2-1, with 9 nucleotides matching TRBD1. There are 16 residues in the CDR3. J lost 3 bases, V lost 2 bases, and 5 bases had no gene match. CDR1 SGHTA and CDR2 FQGNSA come from the germline V gene. CDR3 region: CASSLHRDRVYNEQFF. The CDR3 bases are TGTGCCAGCAGCTTACACCGGGACAGGGTCTACAATGAGCAGTTCTTC.

J is TRBJ2-7 and V is TRBV7-8; 8 bases are shared with TRBD1. CDR1 is SGHVS, CDR2 FQNEAQ, per germline. J was trimmed by 3 bases and V by 3 bases; bases with no gene match: 10. The CDR3 loop spans 16 amino acids. CDR3 coding DNA: TGTGCCAGCAGCTTCGTTGGGGGACAGGCCATCTACGAGCAGTACTTC. Protein: CASSFVGGQAIYEQYF.

In this sample, this clonotype turned up a few times. This sequence joins TRBV5-6 and TRBJ1-1; weak D call: TRBD1 (5 bases). The germline gives CDR1 SGHDT, CDR2 YYEEEE. V was cut by 4 bases and J by 6 bases, with 16 bases left in between. The CDR3 runs 14 residues. The CDR3 nucleotides are TGTGCCAGCAGCGGGGGTCTGAGGGTCGCTGAAGCTTTCTTT. Its protein product is CASSGGLRVAEAFF.

This clonotype occurred a few times. The J gene is TRBJ1-6, the V gene TRBV2, with D maybe TRBD1 (6 bases). In germline, CDR1 is SNHLY, CDR2 FYNNEI. The CDR3 is made up of 14 amino acids. Deletions cut 3 bases from V and 5 bases from J, with 8 bases between. The DNA for the CDR3 is TGTGCCAGCAGTGAGTACAGGGATAATTCACCCCTCCACTTT. Protein product: CASSEYRDNSPLHF.

V usage is TRBV12-3 or TRBV12-4 and J usage is TRBJ1-2; 9 positions match TRBD1. J lost 8 bases, V lost 5 bases, and 6 bases had no gene match. This CDR3 is built from 13 residues. This CDR3 reads CASSPGQGKGYTF. The CDR3, as DNA: TGTGCCAGCAGTCCGGGACAGGGCAAAGGCTACACCTTC.